The entry below describes one T cell receptor beta chain. Its antigen is not identified. This specimen comes from a study of T cell responses to AZD1222 COVID-19 vaccine. Study at large: Second-dose schedules of about 4 or about 12 weeks were combined.

Findings of the study overall: Repertoire collection took place solely once the T cell response had peaked. Donors skewed white British and female; clonal diversity was possibly underestimated. Compared with day 0, the breadth and depth of the Spike-specific TCR repertoire rose significantly after two doses of AZD1222.

The CDR3 has 17 amino acids. V was clipped by 2 bases and J by 5 bases; unmatched bases: 15. Profiling relied on immunoSEQ multiplex PCR, and the TCRdb table lists in-frame clones only, not all of them. Of some 110,000 clones in the sample, roughly 91% were seen once. The receptor was isolated from an adult in good health. This chain connects TRBV23-1 to TRBJ2-7; 7 nucleotides match TRBD1. TRBV23-1 has ORF status, its function being uncertain. This material consisted of peripheral blood, taken on day 0 of AZD1222 vaccination. CDR3 sequence: CASSQPAITGADNEQYF. CDR3 in DNA: TGCGCCAGCAGTCAACCAGCCATAACAGGGGCGGATAACGAGCAGTACTTC.